This TCR beta chain was captured by sequencing in a study of T cell clones after liver transplantation. Overall study: Liver transplant recipients had immunosuppression withdrawal attempted within 2 years. Tolerance: complete withdrawal held at least one year, liver enzymes staying within twice normal.

Produced via immunoSEQ multiplex PCR; TCRdb's table is partial and in-frame only. The table has tens of thousands of clones, roughly 85% seen once. V gave up 3 bases and J gave up 4 bases; unmatched junction bases: 12. Germline loops: CDR1 SNHLY, CDR2 FYNNEI. The CDR3 has 17 residues. Notes on this clone: The antigen remains undetermined.

General study findings and limits: Graft donor-reactive T cells may have migrated into the graft rather than being deleted.

Sequenced here: CD4+ T cells from blood, sampled at the 22-month timepoint. The sequence came from a human patient who received a liver transplant. Some T cells may have originated in the graft donor. The chain is built from TRBV2 and TRBJ1-1; 9 bases map to TRBD1. The CDR3: CASSEGQGVASGTEAFF. The DNA for the CDR3 is TGTGCCAGCAGTGAGGGACAGGGTGTGGCATCGGGCACTGAAGCTTTCTTT.